The source of this T cell receptor (beta chain) is a study of blood T cell repertoires in COVID-19. About the research overall: Collection of acute and convalescent COVID-19 samples took place in the United States, Italy and Spain. The analysed material was cDNA or gDNA that came from T cells, B-cell-depleted T cells, or PBMCs.

Profiled with immunoSEQ multiplex PCR; TCRdb holds only in-frame clones, not every one. The sample carries 13,000 to 15,000 clones, 85% to 90% recorded once. This clone was seen more than once but under ten times. The CDR3 loop spans 14 amino acids. Germline V gene data show CDR1 as SEHNR and CDR2 as FQNEAQ (reference sequence). Trimming cost V 1 base and J 7 bases, with 14 bases left between them. V gene TRBV7-9 combines with J gene TRBJ2-7; D might be TRBD2 (6 bases). Sample: peripheral blood. The TCR sequence derives from a human donor in a cohort sampled during active COVID-19. CDR3 sequence: CASSLGSGLWEQYF. In nucleotides, the CDR3 is TGTGCCAGCAGCTTAGGTAGCGGTCTGTGGGAGCAGTACTTC.